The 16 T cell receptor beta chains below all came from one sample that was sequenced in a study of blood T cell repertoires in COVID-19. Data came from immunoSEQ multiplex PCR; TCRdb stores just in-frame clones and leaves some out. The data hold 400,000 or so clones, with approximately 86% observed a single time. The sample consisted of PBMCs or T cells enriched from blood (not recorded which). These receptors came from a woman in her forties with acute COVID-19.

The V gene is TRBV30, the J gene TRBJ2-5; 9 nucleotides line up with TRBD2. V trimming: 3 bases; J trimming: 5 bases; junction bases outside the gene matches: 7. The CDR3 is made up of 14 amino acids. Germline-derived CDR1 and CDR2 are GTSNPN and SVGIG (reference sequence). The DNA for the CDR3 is TGTGCCTGGAGAAGGCGGGGGGGCGCGGAGACCCAGTACTTC. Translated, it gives CAWRRRGGAETQYF.

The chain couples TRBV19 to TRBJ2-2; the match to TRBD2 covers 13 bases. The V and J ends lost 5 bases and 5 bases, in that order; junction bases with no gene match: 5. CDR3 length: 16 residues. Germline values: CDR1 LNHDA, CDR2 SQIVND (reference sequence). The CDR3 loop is CASSPLLAGGTGELFF. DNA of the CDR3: TGTGCCAGTAGTCCGTTACTAGCGGGGGGGACCGGGGAGCTGTTTTTT.

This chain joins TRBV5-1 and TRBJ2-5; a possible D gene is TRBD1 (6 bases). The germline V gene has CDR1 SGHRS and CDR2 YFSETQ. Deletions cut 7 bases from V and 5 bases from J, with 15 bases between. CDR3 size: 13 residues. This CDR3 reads CASGLGQWETQYF. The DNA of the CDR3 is TGCGCCAGCGGCCTGGGACAATGGGAGACCCAGTACTTC.

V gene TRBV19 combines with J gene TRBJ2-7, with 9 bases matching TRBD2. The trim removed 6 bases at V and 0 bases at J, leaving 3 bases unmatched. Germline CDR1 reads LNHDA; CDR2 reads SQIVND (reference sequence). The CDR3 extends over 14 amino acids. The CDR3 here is CASSERGASYEQYF. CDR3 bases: TGTGCCAGTAGCGAGCGGGGGGCCTCCTACGAGCAGTACTTC.

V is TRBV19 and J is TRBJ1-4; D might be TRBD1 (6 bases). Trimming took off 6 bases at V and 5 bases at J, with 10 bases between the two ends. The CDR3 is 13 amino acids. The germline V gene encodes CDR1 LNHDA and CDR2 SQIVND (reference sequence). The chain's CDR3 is CASSDRPNEKLFF. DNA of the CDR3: TGTGCCAGTAGCGACAGGCCGAATGAAAAACTGTTTTTT. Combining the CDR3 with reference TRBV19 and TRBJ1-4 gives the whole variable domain DGGITQSPKYLFRKEGQNVTLSCEQNLNHDAMYWYRQDPGQGLRLIYYSQIVNDFQKGDIAEGYSVSREKKESFPLTVTSAQKNPTAFYLCASSDRPNEKLFFGSGTQLSVL.

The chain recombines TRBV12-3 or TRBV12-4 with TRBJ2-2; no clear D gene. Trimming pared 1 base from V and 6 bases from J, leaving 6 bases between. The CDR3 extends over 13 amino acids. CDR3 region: CASSLEFSGELFF. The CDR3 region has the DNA TGTGCCAGCAGTTTAGAATTCTCCGGGGAGCTGTTTTTT.

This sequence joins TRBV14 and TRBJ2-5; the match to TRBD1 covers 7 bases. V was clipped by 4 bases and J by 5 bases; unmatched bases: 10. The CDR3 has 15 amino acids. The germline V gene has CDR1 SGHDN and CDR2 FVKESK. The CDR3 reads CASSPRQGRWETQYF. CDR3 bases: TGTGCCAGCAGCCCACGACAGGGTCGATGGGAGACCCAGTACTTC.

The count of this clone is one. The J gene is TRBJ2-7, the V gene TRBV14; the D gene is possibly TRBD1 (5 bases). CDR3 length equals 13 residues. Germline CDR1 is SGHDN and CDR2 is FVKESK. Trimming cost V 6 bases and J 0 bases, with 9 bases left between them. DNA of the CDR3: TGTGCCAGCAGGGACAAGAGCTCCTACGAGCAGTACTTC. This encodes CASRDKSSYEQYF.

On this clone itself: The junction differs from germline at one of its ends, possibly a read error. The CDR3: CASSPGVMLAGGEHRGAVF. The CDR3 DNA sequence: TGTGCCAGCAGCCCCGGTGTTATGCTAGCGGGGGGGGAACACCGGGGAGCTGTTTTT. The V call is TRBV4-2, the J call TRBJ2-2; 12 bases are shared with TRBD2. The length of the CDR3 is 19 residues. Per germline, CDR1 LGHNA and CDR2 YNFKEQ.

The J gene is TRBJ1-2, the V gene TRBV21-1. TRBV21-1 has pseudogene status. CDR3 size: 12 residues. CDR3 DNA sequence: TGTGCCAGCAGCAAAGTGAGCTATGGCTACACCTTC. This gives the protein CASSKVSYGYTF.

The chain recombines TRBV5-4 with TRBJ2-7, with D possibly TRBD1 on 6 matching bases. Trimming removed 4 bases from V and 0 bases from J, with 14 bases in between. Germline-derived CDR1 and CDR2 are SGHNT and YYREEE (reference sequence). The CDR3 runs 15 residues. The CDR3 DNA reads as TGTGCCAGCAGCACCGTGGACAGCAGCTCCTACGAGCAGTACTTC. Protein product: CASSTVDSSSYEQYF.

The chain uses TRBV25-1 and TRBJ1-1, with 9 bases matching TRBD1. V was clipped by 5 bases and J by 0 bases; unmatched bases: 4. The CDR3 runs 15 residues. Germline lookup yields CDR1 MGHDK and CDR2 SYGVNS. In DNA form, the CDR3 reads TGTGCCAGCAGTAATACAGGGGGCATGAACACTGAAGCTTTCTTT. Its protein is CASSNTGGMNTEAFF.

CDR3 amino acids: CAISAQGAEGYTF. In DNA, the CDR3 is TGTGCCATCAGTGCTCAGGGGGCTGAGGGCTACACCTTC. V and J are TRBV10-3 and TRBJ1-2; 8 bases agree with TRBD1. The germline gives CDR1 ENHRY, CDR2 SYGVKD. V lost 4 bases and J lost 8; bases outside the gene matches: 6. The CDR3 has 13 residues.

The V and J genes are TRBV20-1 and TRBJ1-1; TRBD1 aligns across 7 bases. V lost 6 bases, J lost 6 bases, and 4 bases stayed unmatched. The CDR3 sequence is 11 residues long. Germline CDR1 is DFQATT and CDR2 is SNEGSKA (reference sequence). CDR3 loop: CSATGTAEAFF. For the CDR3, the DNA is TGCAGTGCCACGGGGACAGCTGAAGCTTTCTTT.

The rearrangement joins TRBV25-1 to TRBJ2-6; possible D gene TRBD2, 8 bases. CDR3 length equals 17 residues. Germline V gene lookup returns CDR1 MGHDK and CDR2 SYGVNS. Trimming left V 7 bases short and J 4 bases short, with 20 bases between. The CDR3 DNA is TGTGCCAGCACAAACCGGGAGGGGGCCCCGGGGGCCAACGTCCTGACTTTC. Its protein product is CASTNREGAPGANVLTF.

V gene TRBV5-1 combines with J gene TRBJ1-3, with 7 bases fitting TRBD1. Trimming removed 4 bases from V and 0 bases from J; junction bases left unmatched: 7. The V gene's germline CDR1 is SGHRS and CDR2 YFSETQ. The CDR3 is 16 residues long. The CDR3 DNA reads TGCGCCAGCAGCAATTCCGGGACAGCCTCTGGAAACACCATATATTTT. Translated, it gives CASSNSGTASGNTIYF.